This T cell receptor (beta chain) was sequenced in a study of blood T cell repertoires in COVID-19. Background on the study: Specimens from acute and convalescent COVID-19 originated in the United States, Italy and Spain.

Methods used by the authors: Reference gene primers were amplified, and this amplification served to estimate nucleated cell counts. Profiling relied on immunoSEQ multiplex PCR, and the TCRdb table lists in-frame clones only, not all of them. The V and J calls and clone size were taken over from that table, and D and trimming were inferred from the DNA. The sample includes about 100,000 clones, around 90% of them seen just once. The sequence derives from a human donor in a cohort sampled during active COVID-19. The sequenced sample consisted of peripheral blood.

CDR3 in amino acids: CASSFRVSADTQYF. The DNA of the CDR3 is TGCGCCAGCAGCTTTAGAGTCTCCGCAGATACGCAGTATTTT. The gene calls are TRBV5-1 and TRBJ2-3; D gene unclear. Trimming took 2 bases from V and 4 from J, leaving 11 bases between them. The CDR3 extends over 14 amino acids. CDR1 and CDR2 from the germline V gene are SGHRS and YFSETQ.